This TCR beta chain comes out of a study of cytomegalovirus exposure and HLA in healthy donors. Study-wide results and limits: Most TCR beta V segments were productive about 90% or about 30% of the time in an earlier analysis. Reports state that TCR beta sequences accurately predicted most subjects' HLA-A and HLA-B alleles.

PCR amplification relied on 60 Vbeta primers (plus 13 Jbeta primers). TCRdb keeps only in-frame clones here, not all; method: immunoSEQ multiplex PCR. The data show tens of thousands of clones, around 80% seen once. Between the trimmed V and J ends, which lost 8 bases and 9 bases, there was a span of 20 bases. Germline V gives CDR1 SGHTA, CDR2 FQGNSA. This CDR3 comprises 15 residues. This clone was seen only a few times. The antigen is undetermined. The receptor was derived from a male donor in good health and CMV-seronegative. The sequenced material came from PBMCs. The chain is built from TRBV7-2 and TRBJ1-6, with D possibly matching TRBD1 (5 bases). This chain's CDR3 is CASDQGGGDGSPLHF. Written as DNA, the CDR3 is TGTGCCAGCGACCAAGGCGGAGGGGACGGTTCACCCCTCCACTTT. The full variable domain, its missing parts supplied by reference TRBV7-2 and TRBJ1-6, is GAGVSQSPSNKVTEKGKDVELRCDPISGHTALYWYRQSLGQGLEFLIYFQGNSAPDKSGLPSDRFSAERTGGSVSTLTIQRTQQEDSAVYLCASDQGGGDGSPLHFGNGTRLTVT.